This T cell receptor (beta chain) stems from a study of long-term antiretroviral therapy in people with HIV. Notes on the study in general: Repertoire composition at all time points was dominated by clones that had expanded before ART.

The CDR3 totals 15 residues. Per the germline V gene, CDR1 is MNHNS and CDR2 is SASEGT. Trimming cost V 4 bases and J 6 bases, with 15 bases left between them. The libraries were made with immunoSEQ v3.0 at survey level. Profiling relied on immunoSEQ multiplex PCR, and the TCRdb table lists in-frame clones only, not all of them. This table has 20,000 to 25,000 clones, around four fifths appearing once. This clone has just a few counts. The antigen remains undetermined. The origin of this receptor is a man younger than 35 with HIV. This chain joins TRBV6-1 and TRBJ2-2; D uncertain. The sample in question was unsorted PBMCs, obtained around 4 years after starting antiretroviral therapy. CDR3 DNA: TGTGCCAGCAGTGTTCGGATAACCGGGTCCGGGGAGCTGTTTTTT. It is translated as CASSVRITGSGELFF.